This entry features one TCR beta chain sequence. Its antigen remains unknown. The data stem from a study of T cell responses to AZD1222 COVID-19 vaccine. Whole-study results and caveats: Increases in Spike-specific TCR breadth and depth were seen after two AZD1222 doses. Reportedly, nearly half the spike-specific TCRs target unmutated variant regions.

Sequencing used immunoSEQ multiplex PCR; TCRdb keeps in-frame clones, though not all of them. The data show some 170,000 clones, around nine tenths seen once. This CDR3 region has 14 residues. J gave up 5 bases and V 7 bases, and 11 bases lay outside the gene matches. Germline V CDR1 and CDR2: MNHEY, SVGAGI. The sequencing used peripheral blood, collected 28 days after the second AZD1222 dose. This TCR derives from an adult who received the AZD1222 COVID-19 vaccine. V gene TRBV6-5 combines with J gene TRBJ2-7, with 7 bases matching TRBD2. CDR3 amino acids: CASKKPREGDEQYF. The CDR3 DNA is TGTGCCAGCAAGAAACCCAGGGAGGGTGACGAGCAGTACTTC.